Listed below are T cell receptor beta chains from one sample, sequenced in a study of shared clonotypes between healthy human individuals. The assay was immunoSEQ multiplex PCR, and TCRdb's table has in-frame clones only and misses some. This table holds about 2 million clones, 95% found once. Sequenced material: naive CD4+ T cells sorted from blood. The receptors here all came from a man aged 18-30 years in good health. Each CDR3 is given with its conserved first and last residue. Fields, in order: V gene, D gene, clone size, J gene, CDR3 protein, CDR3 DNA. D genes are given only for firm matches. Only some rows state a clone size, as once, few, many or a class for expanded clones.

TRBV9	NA	NA	TRBJ2-3	CASSVEMGTDTQYF	TGTGCCAGCAGCGTAGAAATGGGGACAGATACGCAGTATTTT
TRBV18	NA	NA	TRBJ2-5	CASSPDIAETQYF	TGTGCCAGCTCACCGGACATCGCAGAGACCCAGTACTTC
TRBV29-1	NA	once	TRBJ1-5	CSVEEGNQPQHF	TGCAGCGTTGAAGAGGGGAATCAGCCCCAGCATTTT
TRBV7-9	TRBD1	NA	TRBJ1-6	CASSLYTGGVGGPPLHF	TGTGCCAGCAGCTTATACACAGGGGGCGTTGGGGGTCCACCCCTCCACTTT
TRBV10-1	TRBD2	NA	TRBJ2-7	CASSEGIAGPYEQYF	TGCGCCAGCAGTGAAGGGATAGCGGGACCCTACGAGCAGTACTTC
TRBV7-9	TRBD2	NA	TRBJ2-3	CASSPRTSRTDTQYF	TGTGCCAGCAGCCCCCGGACTAGTAGGACAGATACGCAGTATTTT
TRBV27	TRBD1	NA	TRBJ2-7	CASGRDRNNQNYEQYF	TGTGCCAGCGGAAGGGACAGAAACAACCAAAACTACGAGCAGTACTTC
TRBV10-3	TRBD2	NA	TRBJ2-7	CAIGPGGRTYEQYF	TGTGCCATCGGGCCGGGGGGTAGGACCTACGAGCAGTACTTC
TRBV5-6	NA	NA	TRBJ2-7	CASSLAWGYEQYF	TGTGCCAGCAGCTTGGCCTGGGGTTACGAGCAGTACTTC
TRBV7-2	NA	NA	TRBJ1-6	CASSIPGTSTLHF	TGTGCCAGCAGCATCCCCGGGACGTCAACCCTCCACTTT
TRBV4-1	NA	NA	TRBJ1-1	CASSPPRRDTEAFF	TGCGCCAGCAGCCCTCCCCGTAGGGACACTGAAGCTTTCTTT
TRBV7-2	NA	NA	TRBJ1-1	CASSLVVGNTEAFF	TGTGCCAGCAGCTTAGTCGTGGGGAACACTGAAGCTTTCTTT
TRBV5-1	NA	NA	TRBJ2-5	CASSLVAAKETQYF	TGCGCCAGCAGCTTGGTAGCAGCAAAAGAGACCCAGTACTTC
TRBV7-2	NA	NA	TRBJ2-7	CASSLWGEPYEQYF	TGTGCCAGCAGCTTATGGGGGGAGCCCTACGAGCAGTACTTC
TRBV9	NA	NA	TRBJ2-3	CASSVEVSTDTQYF	TGTGCCAGCAGCGTAGAAGTGAGCACAGATACGCAGTATTTT
TRBV25-1	NA	once	TRBJ2-2	CASRENTGELFF	TGTGCCAGCAGGGAGAACACCGGGGAGCTGTTTTTT
TRBV5-1	TRBD2	NA	TRBJ2-7	CASSPVRTSAYEQYF	TGCGCCAGCAGCCCCGTCCGGACTAGCGCGTACGAGCAGTACTTC
TRBV18	NA	NA	TRBJ2-7	CASSPQEAGEQYF	TGTGCCAGCTCACCACAGGAAGCAGGCGAGCAGTACTTC
TRBV29-1	TRBD2	NA	TRBJ2-1	CSVEAGGSHEQFF	TGCAGCGTTGAAGCGGGAGGGTCACATGAGCAGTTCTTC
TRBV7-8	NA	NA	TRBJ1-1	CASSLVGVNTEAFF	TGTGCCAGCAGCTTAGTTGGAGTGAACACTGAAGCTTTCTTT
TRBV6-5	NA	NA	TRBJ1-3	CASSYEGSGNTIYF	TGTGCCAGCAGTTACGAGGGATCTGGAAACACCATATATTTT
TRBV27	NA	NA	TRBJ1-3	CASRSRAKAGNTIYF	TGTGCCAGCAGGAGTAGGGCAAAAGCTGGAAACACCATATATTTT
TRBV5-1	NA	NA	TRBJ1-4	CASSFGPATNEKLFF	TGCGCCAGCAGCTTTGGGCCAGCAACTAATGAAAAACTGTTTTTT
TRBV11-2	NA	NA	TRBJ1-1	CASSSTGMYTEAFF	TGTGCCAGCAGCTCCACAGGGATGTACACTGAAGCTTTCTTT
TRBV28	NA	NA	TRBJ2-7	CASSRTPMLNEQYF	TGTGCCAGCAGTCGGACACCCATGCTCAACGAGCAGTACTTC
TRBV11-3	TRBD1	NA	TRBJ2-2	CASSLNRGTGELFF	TGTGCCAGCAGCTTAAACAGGGGCACCGGGGAGCTGTTTTTT
TRBV15	NA	NA	TRBJ2-5	CATSRDGKETQYF	TGTGCCACCAGCAGAGACGGGAAAGAGACCCAGTACTTC
TRBV5-1	TRBD2	NA	TRBJ2-2	CASSPWGGGQSGELFF	TGCGCCAGCAGCCCCTGGGGCGGGGGTCAAAGCGGGGAGCTGTTTTTT
TRBV25-1	TRBD1	NA	TRBJ1-5	CASRGTGGNQPQHF	TGTGCCAGCAGGGGGACAGGGGGCAATCAGCCCCAGCATTTT
TRBV6-5	NA	NA	TRBJ1-5	CASSYSGLSNQPQHF	TGTGCCAGCAGTTACTCAGGGCTGAGCAATCAGCCCCAGCATTTT
TRBV29-1	NA	NA	TRBJ2-2	CSVGGRIAGELFF	TGCAGCGTTGGTGGCAGGATTGCCGGGGAGCTGTTTTTT
TRBV5-6	NA	NA	TRBJ2-7	CASSPRAGLNYEQYF	TGTGCCAGCAGCCCCCGGGCGGGACTCAATTACGAGCAGTACTTC
TRBV27	NA	NA	TRBJ1-2	CASSPPLGSYTF	TGTGCCAGCAGCCCCCCCCTGGGTAGCTACACCTTC
TRBV2	TRBD2	NA	TRBJ2-1	CASSEEPVGLAGGPRVNEQFF	TGTGCCAGCAGCGAAGAACCCGTGGGACTAGCGGGAGGCCCCCGGGTCAATGAGCAGTTCTTC